A single sample gave rise to the 32 T cell receptor beta chains below, sequenced in a study of blood T cell repertoires in COVID-19. Clones were read by immunoSEQ multiplex PCR, and TCRdb kept only the in-frame ones, dropping some. The sample shows around 200,000 clones, roughly 73% of them seen only once. Material: peripheral blood. These receptors all come from a woman older than 75 with active or convalescent COVID-19.

The chain couples TRBV9 to TRBJ2-4, with 11 bases aligning to TRBD1. Trimming took 4 bases from V and 8 from J; bases not matched to a gene: 17. The V gene's germline CDR1 is SGDLS and CDR2 YYNGEE. The CDR3 runs 18 residues. The CDR3 bases are TGTGCCAGCAGCCCCACCCGGACAGGGGGCGCGGGGCATGACATTCAGTACTTC. This translates into CASSPTRTGGAGHDIQYF.

The chain links TRBV2 to TRBJ1-2; D might be TRBD1 (5 bases). The germline V gene encodes CDR1 SNHLY and CDR2 FYNNEI. This CDR3 spans 13 amino acids. V was cut by 5 bases and J by 7 bases, with 14 bases left in between. CDR3 loop: CASSISGPAGYTF. CDR3 bases: TGTGCCAGCAGTATTTCAGGGCCGGCTGGCTACACCTTC. Full variable domain (rest looked up from reference TRBV2 and TRBJ1-2): EPEVTQTPSHQVTQMGQEVILRCVPISNHLYFYWYRQILGQKVEFLVSFYNNEISEKSEIFDDQFSVERPDGSNFTLKIRSTKLEDSAMYFCASSISGPAGYTFGSGTRLTVV.

The rearrangement joins TRBV6-5 to TRBJ2-1, with D unresolved. The CDR3 is made up of 13 amino acids. V was pared by 5 bases and J by 3 bases, with 8 bases between. The germline V gene has CDR1 MNHEY and CDR2 SVGAGI. CDR3 coding DNA: TGTGCCAGCAGTCAGCGTGGCTACAATGAGCAGTTCTTC. This gives the protein CASSQRGYNEQFF.

This clone was detected a few times. The CDR3 spells CASSQFTGQQETQYF. CDR3 DNA: TGTGCCAGCAGCCAATTTACGGGACAACAAGAGACCCAGTACTTC. This rearrangement joins TRBV3-1 (or the pseudogene TRBV3-2) to TRBJ2-5; D may be TRBD1 (6 bases). The CDR3 covers 15 residues. The V and J ends lost 2 bases and 2 bases respectively, with 12 bases between them. The germline V gene encodes CDR1 LGHDT and CDR2 YNNKEL (reference sequence).

The V and J genes are TRBV27 and TRBJ2-6; D is possibly TRBD1 (6 bases). Germline V gene data show CDR1 as MNHEY and CDR2 as SMNVEV (reference sequence). The CDR3 has 16 amino acids. Trimming shortened V by 6 bases and J by 4 bases, and 16 bases separated the two germline ends. The chain's CDR3 is CASSATGIGGANVLTF. The DNA for the CDR3 is TGTGCCAGCAGCGCCACAGGGATAGGAGGGGCCAACGTCCTGACTTTC.

The chain has TRBV7-2 and TRBJ2-5; TRBD2 is a possible D gene (7 bases). V gave up 5 bases and J gave up 10 bases, with 14 bases separating them. The CDR3 loop spans 12 amino acids. Looked up from germline, CDR1 is SGHTA and CDR2 is FQGNSA. CDR3 in DNA: TGTGCCAGCAGCCCAAGAGGGGGGGTCCAGTACTTC. It translates to CASSPRGGVQYF.

The chain recombines TRBV2 with TRBJ2-5; 9 bases are a match to TRBD1. V trimming: 7 bases; J trimming: 5 bases; junction bases outside the gene matches: 5. CDR1 and CDR2 (germline): SNHLY, FYNNEI. The CDR3 loop spans 13 amino acids. The CDR3 reads CASNNRGRETQYF. In DNA form, the CDR3 reads TGTGCCAGCAACAACAGGGGGCGGGAGACCCAGTACTTC. Full variable domain (remainder filled in from reference TRBV2 and TRBJ2-5): EPEVTQTPSHQVTQMGQEVILRCVPISNHLYFYWYRQILGQKVEFLVSFYNNEISEKSEIFDDQFSVERPDGSNFTLKIRSTKLEDSAMYFCASNNRGRETQYFGPGTRLLVL.

The V gene is TRBV29-1, the J gene TRBJ2-3; 9 bases match TRBD1. Germline V gene data show CDR1 as SQVTM and CDR2 as ANQGSEA. V lost 7 bases and J lost 2; bases outside the gene matches: 7. CDR3 size: 14 residues. The DNA of the CDR3 is TGCAGCGCCCCGGACAGGGGTAACACAGATACGCAGTATTTT. This encodes CSAPDRGNTDTQYF.

This chain links TRBV2 with TRBJ1-2, with no clear D. CDR3 length: 14 amino acids. Germline V gives CDR1 SNHLY, CDR2 FYNNEI. Trimming removed 5 bases from V and 6 bases from J, with 16 bases in between. The CDR3 spells CASSLRREQDGYTF. CDR3 coding DNA: TGTGCCAGCAGTCTGAGAAGGGAGCAGGATGGCTACACCTTC.

This chain links TRBV6-1 with TRBJ1-5; D uncertain. The CDR3 runs 16 residues. The V and J ends lost 0 bases and 3 bases respectively, with 12 bases between them. The germline CDR1 and CDR2 sequences are MNHNS and SASEGT. CDR3 amino acids: CASSEALSTDNQPQHF. In DNA form, the CDR3 reads TGTGCCAGCAGTGAAGCGCTTAGTACAGACAATCAGCCCCAGCATTTT.

The chain joins TRBV29-1 to TRBJ1-2; TRBD1 might be the D (5 bases). CDR3 length equals 13 residues. V was clipped by 3 bases and J by 4 bases, with 12 bases between them. Per the germline V gene, CDR1 is SQVTM and CDR2 is ANQGSEA. The CDR3 DNA reads as TGCAGCGTTGACCCGGGTAGGGGCTATGGCTACACCTTC. This codes for CSVDPGRGYGYTF.

The sample holds a few counts of this clone. The chain combines TRBV28 with TRBJ1-1; D gene ambiguous. Germline V gene sequence: CDR1 MDHEN, CDR2 SYDVKM. With 1 base removed from V and 10 bases from J, the gap between germline ends came to 13 bases. The CDR3 has 13 amino acids. The CDR3 DNA reads TGTGCCAGCAGTTTATCCGGGGTTCGGGTAGCTTTCTTT. Residues: CASSLSGVRVAFF.

This chain links TRBV6-5 with TRBJ1-1; D possibly corresponds to TRBD1 (6 bases). CDR1 is MNHEY and CDR2 is SVGAGI in the germline V gene. The V gene lost 8 bases and the J gene lost 4 bases, with 14 bases spanning the gap. The CDR3 is made up of 13 amino acids. CDR3 sequence: CASAQGRGTEAFF. DNA for the CDR3: TGTGCCAGCGCGCAGGGGCGAGGCACTGAAGCTTTCTTT.

This chain connects TRBV3-1 (or the pseudogene TRBV3-2) to TRBJ1-5; possibly TRBD1 for D (6 bases). CDR3 size: 14 residues. Germline-derived CDR1 and CDR2 are LGHDT and YNNKEL (reference sequence). The V gene lost 3 bases and the J gene lost 6 bases, with 12 bases spanning the gap. CDR3 residues: CASSQGHSFQPQHF. The CDR3, as DNA: TGTGCCAGCAGCCAGGGACATTCTTTTCAGCCCCAGCATTTT.

This chain uses TRBV15 with TRBJ1-2; no clear D. Between the trimmed V and J ends, which lost 0 bases and 8 bases, there was a span of 16 bases. Germline-derived CDR1 and CDR2 are LNHNV and YYDKDF (reference sequence). This CDR3 has 15 amino acids. The CDR3 sequence is CATSREYGESDGYTF. CDR3 DNA sequence: TGTGCCACCAGCAGAGAATACGGGGAATCAGACGGCTACACCTTC.

This rearrangement joins TRBV6-1 to TRBJ2-5; TRBD2 matches 7 bases. Germline V gives CDR1 MNHNS, CDR2 SASEGT. The CDR3 contains 15 residues. The V and J ends lost 1 base and 4 bases, in that order; junction bases with no gene match: 6. The CDR3 DNA reads TGTGCCAGCAGTGAAGTACTGGGGGGGGGAGAGACCCAGTACTTC. It is translated as CASSEVLGGGETQYF.

The chain joins TRBV6-2 or TRBV6-3 to TRBJ2-2; D unresolved. Trimming shortened V by 5 bases and J by 5 bases, and 12 bases separated the two germline ends. This CDR3 spans 14 amino acids. Germline-derived CDR1 and CDR2 are MNHEY and SVGEGT. As DNA, the CDR3 is TGTGCCAGCAGTAAAATCCAGGAAACCGGGGAGCTGTTTTTT. This translates into CASSKIQETGELFF.

The J gene is TRBJ2-7, the V gene TRBV2; D not certain. Trimming removed 3 bases from V and 0 bases from J, with 9 bases in between. CDR3 length: 14 amino acids. Germline V gene sequence: CDR1 SNHLY, CDR2 FYNNEI. CDR3 loop: CASSEPVSSYEQYF. The CDR3 DNA reads as TGTGCCAGCAGTGAGCCTGTCAGCTCCTACGAGCAGTACTTC.

The genes are TRBV20-1 and TRBJ2-7; 7 positions match TRBD1. CDR1 is DFQATT and CDR2 is SNEGSKA in the germline V gene (reference sequence). The CDR3 has 14 amino acids. The J segment lost 7 bases and the V segment lost 3 bases, leaving 12 bases of the junction unmatched. In DNA form, the CDR3 reads TGCAGTGCTAGTTCGTGGCAGGGGGTTGATGAGCAGTACTTC. Protein sequence: CSASSWQGVDEQYF.

The chain is built from TRBV5-4 and TRBJ2-3; D may be TRBD1 (5 bases). V was trimmed by 4 bases and J by 1 base, leaving 13 bases between them. The CDR3 sequence is 15 residues long. In germline, CDR1 is SGHNT, CDR2 YYREEE (reference sequence). CDR3 region: CASSLAQGRTDTQYF. The CDR3 DNA follows: TGTGCCAGCAGCCTGGCGCAGGGCCGCACAGATACGCAGTATTTT.

This clone was detected once. The rearrangement joins TRBV7-9 to TRBJ2-1, with TRBD2 identical over 8 bases. Germline CDR1 reads SEHNR; CDR2 reads FQNEAQ (reference sequence). Trimming cost V 5 bases and J 10 bases; bases outside gene matches: 13. There are 15 residues in the CDR3. As DNA, the CDR3 is TGTGCCAGCAGCCGGCTAGCGGGTATCTCGAGAGAGCAGTTCTTC. This translates into CASSRLAGISREQFF.

The V call is TRBV5-4, the J call TRBJ1-1; TRBD1 matches at 8 bases. After removal of 5 bases from V and 1 base from J, the junction contained 10 bases not matched to a gene. Per the germline V gene, CDR1 is SGHNT and CDR2 is YYREEE (reference sequence). CDR3 length: 16 residues. This CDR3 is CASRRLLGQENTEAFF. DNA for the CDR3: TGTGCCAGCAGAAGGTTACTGGGACAGGAGAACACTGAAGCTTTCTTT.

The chain recombines TRBV18 with TRBJ2-2, with 7 positions matching TRBD2. The CDR3 is 14 residues long. With V trimmed by 6 bases and J by 7 bases, 8 bases remained unmatched. The germline CDR1 and CDR2 sequences are KGHSH and LQKENI. Here the CDR3 DNA reads TGTGCCAGCTCGACGACTAGCCGTGGCGGGGAGCTGTTTTTT. Encoded protein: CASSTTSRGGELFF.

The chain recombines TRBV19 with TRBJ2-7; 11 nucleotides agree with TRBD2. V dropped 10 bases and J dropped 3; count of bases not matched to a gene: 8. From germline, CDR1 is LNHDA and CDR2 SQIVND (reference sequence). The CDR3 is made up of 14 amino acids. DNA of the CDR3: TGTGCCACCGCCGCTAGCGGGGGGAGCTACGAGCAGTACTTC. The encoded protein is CATAASGGSYEQYF.

This clone was seen only a few times. V gene TRBV19 combines with J gene TRBJ1-1; 7 bases line up with TRBD1. The germline V gene encodes CDR1 LNHDA and CDR2 SQIVND (reference sequence). The CDR3 is made up of 15 amino acids. V lost 3 bases and J lost 3; bases outside the gene matches: 7. The CDR3 sequence is CASSISSGGYTEAFF. CDR3 DNA: TGTGCCAGTAGTATTTCTTCAGGGGGATACACTGAAGCTTTCTTT.

The V call is TRBV28, the J call TRBJ1-1; D possibly corresponds to TRBD1 (6 bases). The germline V gene has CDR1 MDHEN and CDR2 SYDVKM. The CDR3 consists of 13 residues. The V end was cut by 4 bases, the J end by 4 bases, with 10 bases between. The CDR3 coding sequence is TGTGCCAGCAGTTGGTTCAGGGGCACTGAAGCTTTCTTT. The encoded protein is CASSWFRGTEAFF. The full variable domain, completed using reference TRBV28 and TRBJ1-1, is DVKVTQSSRYLVKRTGEKVFLECVQDMDHENMFWYRQDPGLGLRLIYFSYDVKMKEKGDIPEGYSVSREKKERFSLILESASTNQTSMYLCASSWFRGTEAFFGQGTRLTVV.

The chain couples TRBV11-3 to TRBJ2-5, with TRBD1 identical over 7 bases. The CDR3 contains 14 residues. Germline V gene sequence: CDR1 SGHNT, CDR2 YENEEA. Unmatched junction bases numbered 3, after V lost 5 bases and J lost 0 bases. This CDR3 is CASSLGQDQETQYF. CDR3 bases: TGTGCCAGCAGCCTCGGACAGGACCAAGAGACCCAGTACTTC.

The chain links TRBV4-2 to TRBJ1-2; possibly TRBD1 for D (5 bases). The CDR3 has 14 residues. Per the germline V gene, CDR1 is LGHNA and CDR2 is YNFKEQ. V was clipped by 1 base and J by 2 bases, with 8 bases between them. CDR3 nucleotides: TGTGCCAGCAGCCAAGGGGACTTAAACTATGGCTACACCTTC. Translating it yields CASSQGDLNYGYTF.

The chain links TRBV5-1 to TRBJ1-2; D is ambiguous. Germline V gives CDR1 SGHRS, CDR2 YFSETQ. Trimming took off 4 bases at V and 6 bases at J, with 13 bases between the two ends. The CDR3 sequence is 13 residues long. The CDR3: CASSPNGGHGYTF. DNA of the CDR3: TGCGCCAGCAGCCCCAACGGAGGGCATGGCTACACCTTC.

As to this clone: Other DNA variants within this sample encode the same CDR3. V is TRBV5-4 and J is TRBJ1-2; 12 positions match TRBD1. The CDR3 contains 17 residues. Germline V gene data show CDR1 as SGHNT and CDR2 as YYREEE (reference sequence). Losses at the gene ends were 3 bases for V and 4 bases for J; bases not matched to a gene: 10. CDR3 amino acids: CASSSPGQGARIYGYTF. The CDR3 DNA reads as TGTGCCAGCAGCTCCCCGGGACAGGGGGCGAGAATCTATGGCTACACCTTC.

This chain links TRBV14 with TRBJ1-6; D is unclear. Germline V lookup: CDR1 SGHDN, CDR2 FVKESK. Trimming took off 2 bases at V and 7 bases at J, with 12 bases between the two ends. The CDR3 length is 15 residues. The CDR3 nucleotides are TGTGCCAGCAGCCAAACTCTCATTTGGAATTCACCCCTCCACTTT. Residues: CASSQTLIWNSPLHF.

Only one count was recorded for this clone. A much larger clone differs by one base, so this may be a read error. The CDR3 region has the DNA TGTGCCAGCAGCTTAGCCTGGGGGGGGTGGGACACCCAGTACTTC. It codes for CASSLAWGGWDTQYF. The chain uses TRBV11-2 and TRBJ2-5, with TRBD2 matching 7 bases. The CDR3 runs to 15 residues. Germline lookup yields CDR1 SGHAT and CDR2 FQNNGV. With V trimmed by 1 base and J by 8 bases, 10 bases remained unmatched.